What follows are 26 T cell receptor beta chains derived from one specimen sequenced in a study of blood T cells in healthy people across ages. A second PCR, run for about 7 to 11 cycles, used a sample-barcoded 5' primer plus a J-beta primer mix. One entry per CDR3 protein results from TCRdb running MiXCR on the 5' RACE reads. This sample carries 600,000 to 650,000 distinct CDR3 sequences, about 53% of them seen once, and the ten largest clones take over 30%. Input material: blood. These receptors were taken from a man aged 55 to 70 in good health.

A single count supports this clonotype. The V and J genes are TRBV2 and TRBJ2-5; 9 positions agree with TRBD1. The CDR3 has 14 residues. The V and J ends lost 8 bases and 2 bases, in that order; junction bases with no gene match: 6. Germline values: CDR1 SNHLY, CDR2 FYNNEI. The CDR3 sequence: CASCLGQGQETQYF. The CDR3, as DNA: TGTGCCAGCTGCTTGGGACAGGGACAAGAGACCCAGTACTTC. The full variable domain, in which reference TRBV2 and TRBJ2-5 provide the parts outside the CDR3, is EPEVTQTPSHQVTQMGQEVILRCVPISNHLYFYWYRQILGQKVEFLVSFYNNEISEKSEIFDDQFSVERPDGSNFTLKIRSTKLEDSAMYFCASCLGQGQETQYFGPGTRLLVL.

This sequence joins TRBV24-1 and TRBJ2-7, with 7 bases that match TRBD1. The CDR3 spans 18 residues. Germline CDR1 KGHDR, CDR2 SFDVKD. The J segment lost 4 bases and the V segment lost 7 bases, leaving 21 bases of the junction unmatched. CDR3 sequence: CATRLLLAGGLESYEQYF. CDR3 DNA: TGTGCCACCAGGCTCCTCTTGGCAGGGGGATTAGAGTCGTACGAGCAGTACTTC.

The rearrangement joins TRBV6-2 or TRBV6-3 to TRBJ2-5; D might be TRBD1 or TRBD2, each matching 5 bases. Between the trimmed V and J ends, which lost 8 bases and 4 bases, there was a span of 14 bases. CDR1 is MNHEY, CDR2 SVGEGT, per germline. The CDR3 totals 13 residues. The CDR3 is CASARDGGETQYF. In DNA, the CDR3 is TGTGCCAGCGCCAGGGACGGAGGAGAGACCCAGTACTTC.

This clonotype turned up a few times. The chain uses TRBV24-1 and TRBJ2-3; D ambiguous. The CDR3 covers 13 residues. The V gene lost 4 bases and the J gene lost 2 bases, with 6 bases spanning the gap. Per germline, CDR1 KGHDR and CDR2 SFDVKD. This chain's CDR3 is CATSDLYTDTQYF. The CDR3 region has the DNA TGTGCCACCAGTGACCTGTACACAGATACGCAGTATTTT.

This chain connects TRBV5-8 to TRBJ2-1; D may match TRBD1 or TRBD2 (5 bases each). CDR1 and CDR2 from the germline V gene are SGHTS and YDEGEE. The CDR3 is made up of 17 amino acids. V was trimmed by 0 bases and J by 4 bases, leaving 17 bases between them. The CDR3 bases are TGTGCCAGCAGCTTGGCGACCGGGACGGACAATTACAATGAGCAGTTCTTC. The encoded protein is CASSLATGTDNYNEQFF.

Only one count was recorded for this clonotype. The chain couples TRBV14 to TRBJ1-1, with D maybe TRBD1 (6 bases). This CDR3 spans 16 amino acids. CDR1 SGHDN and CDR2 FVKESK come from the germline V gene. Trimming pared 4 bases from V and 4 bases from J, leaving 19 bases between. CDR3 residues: CASSPLFGGLGTEAFF. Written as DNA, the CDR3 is TGTGCCAGCAGCCCTCTGTTCGGGGGGCTGGGCACTGAAGCTTTCTTT.

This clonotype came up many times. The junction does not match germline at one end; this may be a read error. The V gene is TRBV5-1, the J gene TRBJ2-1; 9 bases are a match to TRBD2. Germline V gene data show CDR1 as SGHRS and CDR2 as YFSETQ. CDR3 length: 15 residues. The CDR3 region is CASSLASGTYNEQFF. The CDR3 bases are TGTGCCAGCAGTTTGGCTAGCGGGACCTACAATGAGCAGTTCTTC. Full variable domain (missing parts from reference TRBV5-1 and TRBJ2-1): KAGVTQTPRYLIKTRGQQVTLSCSPISGHRSVSWYQQTPGQGLQFLFEYFSETQRNKGNFPGRFSGRQFSNSRSEMNVSTLELGDSALYLCASSLASGTYNEQFFGPGTRLTVL.

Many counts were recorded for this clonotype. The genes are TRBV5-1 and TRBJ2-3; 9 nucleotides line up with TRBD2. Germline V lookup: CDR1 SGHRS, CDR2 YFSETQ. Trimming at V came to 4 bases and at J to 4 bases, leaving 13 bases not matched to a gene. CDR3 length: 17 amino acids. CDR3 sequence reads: CASSRFPSGLASDTQYF. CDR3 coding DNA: TGCGCCAGCAGCAGATTTCCGTCGGGACTAGCCTCAGATACGCAGTATTTT.

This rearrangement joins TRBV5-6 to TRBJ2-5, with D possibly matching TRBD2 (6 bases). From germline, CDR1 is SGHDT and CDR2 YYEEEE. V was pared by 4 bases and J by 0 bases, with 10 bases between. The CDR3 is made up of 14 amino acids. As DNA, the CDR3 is TGTGCCAGCAGCCCCGCGGGACACCAAGAGACCCAGTACTTC. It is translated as CASSPAGHQETQYF. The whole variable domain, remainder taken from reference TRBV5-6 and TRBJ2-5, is DAGVTQSPTHLIKTRGQQVTLRCSPKSGHDTVSWYQQALGQGPQFIFQYYEEEERQRGNFPDRFSGHQFPNYSSELNVNALLLGDSALYLCASSPAGHQETQYFGPGTRLLVL.

In DNA form, the CDR3 reads TGTGCCAGCAGTTTAGTGGAGGGTAGCGATGGCTACACCTTC. Translation: CASSLVEGSDGYTF. This chain links TRBV12-3 or TRBV12-4 with TRBJ1-2; no definite D call. This CDR3 spans 14 amino acids. Trimming cost V 1 base and J 6 bases, with 12 bases left between them.

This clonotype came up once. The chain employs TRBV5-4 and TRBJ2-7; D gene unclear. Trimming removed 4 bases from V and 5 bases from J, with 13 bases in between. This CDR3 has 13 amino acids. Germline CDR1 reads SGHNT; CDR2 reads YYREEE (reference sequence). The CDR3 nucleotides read TGTGCCAGCAGCGTCCCAGGTTCTGACGAGCAGTACTTC. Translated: CASSVPGSDEQYF. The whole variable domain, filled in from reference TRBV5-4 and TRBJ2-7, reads ETGVTQSPTHLIKTRGQQVTLRCSSQSGHNTVSWYQQALGQGPQFIFQYYREEENGRGNFPPRFSGLQFPNYSSELNVNALELDDSALYLCASSVPGSDEQYFGPGTRLTVT.

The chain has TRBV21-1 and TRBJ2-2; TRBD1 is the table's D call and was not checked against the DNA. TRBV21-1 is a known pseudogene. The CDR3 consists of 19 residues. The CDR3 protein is CASNHPEGQGVLMAGELFF. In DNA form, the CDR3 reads TGTGCCAGCAACCACCCCGAAGGACAGGGGGTTTTAATGGCCGGGGAGCTGTTTTTT.

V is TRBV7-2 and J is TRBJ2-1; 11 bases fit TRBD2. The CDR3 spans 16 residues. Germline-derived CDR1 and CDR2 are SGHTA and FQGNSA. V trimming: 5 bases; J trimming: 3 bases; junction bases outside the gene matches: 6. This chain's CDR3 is CASSKTSGANYNEQFF. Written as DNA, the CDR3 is TGTGCCAGCAGCAAGACTAGCGGGGCAAACTACAATGAGCAGTTCTTC.

CDR3 sequence: CASRQHGISKETQYF. The CDR3 DNA follows: TGTGCCAGCAGGCAGCACGGGATCTCCAAGGAGACCCAGTACTTC. The gene calls are TRBV28 and TRBJ2-5; D possibly corresponds to TRBD2 (5 bases). Germline lookup yields CDR1 MDHEN and CDR2 SYDVKM. CDR3 length: 15 residues. V shed 6 bases and J shed 5 bases, with 19 bases lying between them.

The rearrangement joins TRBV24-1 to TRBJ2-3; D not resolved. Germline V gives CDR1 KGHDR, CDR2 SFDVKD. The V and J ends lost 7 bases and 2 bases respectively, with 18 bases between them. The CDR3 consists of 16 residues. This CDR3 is CATRLGPATHTDTQYF. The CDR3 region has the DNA TGTGCCACCAGGCTTGGACCGGCGACTCACACAGATACGCAGTATTTT.

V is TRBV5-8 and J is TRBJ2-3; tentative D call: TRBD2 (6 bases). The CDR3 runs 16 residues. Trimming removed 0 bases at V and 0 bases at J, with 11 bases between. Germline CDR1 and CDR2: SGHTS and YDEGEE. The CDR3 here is CASSLVADPSTDTQYF. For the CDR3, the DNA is TGTGCCAGCAGCTTGGTAGCGGACCCTAGCACAGATACGCAGTATTTT.

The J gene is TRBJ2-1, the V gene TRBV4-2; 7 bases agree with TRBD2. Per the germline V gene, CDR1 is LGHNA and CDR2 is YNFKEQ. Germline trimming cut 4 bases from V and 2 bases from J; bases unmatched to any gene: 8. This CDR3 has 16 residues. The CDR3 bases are TGTGCCAGCAGCCGAATCGGGACTACGACCTACAATGAGCAGTTCTTC. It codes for CASSRIGTTTYNEQFF.

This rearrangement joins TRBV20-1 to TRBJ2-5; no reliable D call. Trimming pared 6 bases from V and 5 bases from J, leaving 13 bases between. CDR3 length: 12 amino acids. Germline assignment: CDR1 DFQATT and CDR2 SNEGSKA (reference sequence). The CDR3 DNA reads TGCAGTGCAACGAGACCAGAGGAGACCCAGTACTTC. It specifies CSATRPEETQYF.

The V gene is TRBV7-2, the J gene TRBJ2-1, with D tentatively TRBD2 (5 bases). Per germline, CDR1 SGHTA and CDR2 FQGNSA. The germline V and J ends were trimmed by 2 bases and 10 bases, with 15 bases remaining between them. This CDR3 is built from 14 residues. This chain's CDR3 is CASSLRAGEREQFF. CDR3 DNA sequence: TGTGCCAGCAGCTTACGCGCCGGGGAGAGAGAGCAGTTCTTC.

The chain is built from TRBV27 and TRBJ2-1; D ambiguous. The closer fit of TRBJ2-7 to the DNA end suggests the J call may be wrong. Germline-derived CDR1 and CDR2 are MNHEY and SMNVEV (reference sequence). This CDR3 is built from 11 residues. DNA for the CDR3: TGTGCCAGCAGCCGAGCTTACGAGCAGTACTTC. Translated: CASSRAYEQYF.

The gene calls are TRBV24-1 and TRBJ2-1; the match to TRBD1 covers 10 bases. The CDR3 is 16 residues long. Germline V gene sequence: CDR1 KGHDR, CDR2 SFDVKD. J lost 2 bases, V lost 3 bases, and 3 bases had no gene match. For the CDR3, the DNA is TGTGCCACCAGTGATCCCGGGACAGGGGCCTACAATGAGCAGTTCTTC. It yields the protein CATSDPGTGAYNEQFF.

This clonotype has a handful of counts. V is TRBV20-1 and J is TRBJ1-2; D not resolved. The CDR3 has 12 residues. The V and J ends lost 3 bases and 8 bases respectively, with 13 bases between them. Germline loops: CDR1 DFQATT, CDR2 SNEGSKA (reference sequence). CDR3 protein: CSARTGSLGYTF. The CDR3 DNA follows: TGCAGTGCTAGGACGGGAAGTTTAGGCTACACCTTC.

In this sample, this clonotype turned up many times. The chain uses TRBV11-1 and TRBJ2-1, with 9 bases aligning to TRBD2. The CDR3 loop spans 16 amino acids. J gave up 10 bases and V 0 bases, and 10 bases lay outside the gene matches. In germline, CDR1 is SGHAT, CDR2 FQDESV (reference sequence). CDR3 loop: CASSLAGSGGQLEQFF. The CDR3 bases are TGTGCCAGCAGCTTAGCGGGTAGCGGGGGCCAACTGGAGCAGTTCTTC.

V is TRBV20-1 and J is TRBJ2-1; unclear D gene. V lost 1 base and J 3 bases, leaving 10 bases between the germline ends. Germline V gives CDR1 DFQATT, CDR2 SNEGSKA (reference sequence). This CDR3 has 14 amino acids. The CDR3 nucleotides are TGCAGTGCTAGAGTGAGCACCAACTACAATGAGCAGTTCTTC. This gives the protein CSARVSTNYNEQFF.

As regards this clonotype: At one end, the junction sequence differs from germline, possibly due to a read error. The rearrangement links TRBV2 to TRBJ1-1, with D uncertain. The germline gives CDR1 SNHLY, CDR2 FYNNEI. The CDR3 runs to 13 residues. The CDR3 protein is CASSEVANTEAFF. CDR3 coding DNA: TGTGCCAGCAGTGAAGTTGCGAACACCGAAGCTTTCTTT.

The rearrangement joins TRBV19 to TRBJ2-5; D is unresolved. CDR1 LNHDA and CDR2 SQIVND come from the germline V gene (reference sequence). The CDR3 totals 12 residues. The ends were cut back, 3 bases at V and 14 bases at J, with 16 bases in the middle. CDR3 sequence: CASSMGAYEHYF. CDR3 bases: TGTGCCAGTAGTATGGGTGCGTATGAGCACTACTTC.